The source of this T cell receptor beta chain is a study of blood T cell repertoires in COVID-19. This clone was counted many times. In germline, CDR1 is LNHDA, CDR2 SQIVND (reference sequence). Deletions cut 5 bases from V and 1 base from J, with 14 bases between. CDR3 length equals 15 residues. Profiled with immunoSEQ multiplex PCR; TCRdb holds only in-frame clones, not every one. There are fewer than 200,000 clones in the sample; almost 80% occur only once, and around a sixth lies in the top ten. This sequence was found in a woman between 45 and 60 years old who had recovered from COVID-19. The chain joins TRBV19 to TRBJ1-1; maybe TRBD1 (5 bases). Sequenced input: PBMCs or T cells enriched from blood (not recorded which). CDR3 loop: CASSAPGGGNTEAFF. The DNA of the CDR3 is TGTGCCAGTAGTGCCCCGGGGGGAGGGAACACTGAAGCTTTCTTT.